The next 14 T cell receptor beta chains were all read from a single sample in a study of blood T cell repertoires in COVID-19. Data came from immunoSEQ multiplex PCR; TCRdb stores just in-frame clones and leaves some out. The table has 250,000 to 300,000 clones, roughly 83% seen once. Sequences were obtained from peripheral blood. These receptor sequences come from a man in his 60s who had recovered from COVID-19.

This chain connects TRBV7-9 to TRBJ1-1; 10 bases agree with TRBD1. Germline trimming cut 4 bases from V and 4 bases from J; bases unmatched to any gene: 0. Germline assignment: CDR1 SEHNR and CDR2 FQNEAQ (reference sequence). CDR3 size: 13 residues. In nucleotides, the CDR3 is TGTGCCAGCAGCTGGACAGGGGGCACTGAAGCTTTCTTT. This translates into CASSWTGGTEAFF.

As regards this clone: One junction end disagrees with the germline gene, perhaps due to a read error. The chain couples TRBV3-1 (or the pseudogene TRBV3-2) to TRBJ1-1, with 12 positions matching TRBD1. This CDR3 has 16 residues. Germline CDR1 and CDR2: LGHDT and YNNKEL (reference sequence). Here the CDR3 DNA reads TGTGCCAGCAGCAACCTGATCGGGGACAGGGGGCGAACCCCAATGTTT. Translated, it gives CASSNLIGDRGRTPMF.

This chain links TRBV27 with TRBJ2-1; 11 bases fit TRBD2. The V and J ends lost 3 bases and 9 bases, in that order; junction bases with no gene match: 7. Germline V lookup: CDR1 MNHEY, CDR2 SMNVEV (reference sequence). The CDR3 contains 15 residues. The CDR3 loop reads CASSFGSGGVREQFF. The CDR3 DNA reads TGTGCCAGCAGTTTTGGTAGCGGGGGGGTTCGTGAGCAGTTCTTC.

The CDR3 loop reads CASSGTGREQYF. CDR3 sequence (DNA): TGTGCCAGCAGCGGGACAGGCCGAGAGCAGTACTTC. The chain combines TRBV11-2 with TRBJ2-7, with TRBD1 identical over 8 bases. With 5 bases clipped from V and 7 bases from J, the junction kept 4 bases outside the gene matches. The CDR3 spans 12 residues. Germline CDR1 reads SGHAT; CDR2 reads FQNNGV.

The chain couples TRBV2 to TRBJ2-1, with TRBD2 matching 13 bases. The CDR3 sequence is 16 residues long. The V gene's germline CDR1 is SNHLY and CDR2 FYNNEI. V dropped 7 bases and J dropped 9; count of bases not matched to a gene: 12. The CDR3 bases are TGTGCCAGCACCTTTACTAGCGGGAGGGCCCTCGGTGAGCAGTTCTTC. This codes for CASTFTSGRALGEQFF. The whole variable domain, remainder taken from reference TRBV2 and TRBJ2-1, is EPEVTQTPSHQVTQMGQEVILRCVPISNHLYFYWYRQILGQKVEFLVSFYNNEISEKSEIFDDQFSVERPDGSNFTLKIRSTKLEDSAMYFCASTFTSGRALGEQFFGPGTRLTVL.

This chain connects TRBV6-1 to TRBJ2-1; TRBD2 matches 8 bases. V lost 5 bases to trimming and J lost 8 bases; unmatched junction nucleotides: 11. Germline assignment: CDR1 MNHNS and CDR2 SASEGT. The CDR3 is 15 residues long. The CDR3 region is CASSSNGRGADEQFF. The CDR3 nucleotides are TGTGCCAGCAGTTCCAATGGGCGGGGGGCGGATGAGCAGTTCTTC.

The chain joins TRBV5-1 to TRBJ1-4; TRBD1 might be the D (6 bases). The CDR3 contains 13 residues. V lost 3 bases to trimming and J lost 13 bases, with 16 bases between them. Germline-derived CDR1 and CDR2 are SGHRS and YFSETQ. CDR3 amino acids: CASSSAGVPVLFF. DNA for the CDR3: TGCGCCAGCAGCTCCGCAGGGGTCCCCGTACTGTTTTTT.

The V call is TRBV6-4, the J call TRBJ2-7; maybe TRBD1 (6 bases). Germline-derived CDR1 and CDR2 are MRHNA and SNTAGT. V was pared by 2 bases and J by 7 bases, with 30 bases between. The CDR3 runs to 19 residues. The CDR3 nucleotides read TGTGCCAGCAGTGACCCGAAAGATCTTTGGACAGCCACCATGGGGGAGCAGTACTTC. Translating it yields CASSDPKDLWTATMGEQYF.

Points on this clone: This specimen includes other DNA sequences encoding the same CDR3. The genes are TRBV7-9 and TRBJ2-7; tentative D call: TRBD1 (7 bases). The CDR3 extends over 13 amino acids. CDR1 SEHNR and CDR2 FQNEAQ come from the germline V gene (reference sequence). The V end lost 3 bases, the J end lost 4 bases, and 10 bases lay between the germline ends. CDR3 region: CASSLAGGYEQYF. The DNA for the CDR3 is TGTGCCAGCAGCTTGGCAGGGGGGTACGAGCAGTACTTC.

A note on this clone: A read error may account for a junction end that differs from germline. The chain uses TRBV24-1 and TRBJ2-2, with TRBD2 matching 8 bases. The CDR3 spans 16 residues. Germline CDR1 and CDR2: KGHDR and SFDVKD. The CDR3 DNA follows: TGTGCCACCGGTGAAGCAGCGGGGGTGTCGGCCGGGGAGCTGTTTTTT. Translating gives CATGEAAGVSAGELFF.

The rearrangement uses TRBV19 and TRBJ2-2; 8 bases agree with TRBD2. CDR1 is LNHDA, CDR2 SQIVND, per germline (reference sequence). V lost 5 bases to trimming and J lost 2 bases; unmatched junction nucleotides: 7. The CDR3 consists of 16 residues. The CDR3 sequence is CASSLSGRANTGELFF. CDR3 nucleotides: TGTGCCAGTAGTCTGAGCGGGAGAGCTAACACCGGGGAGCTGTTTTTT.

The V and J genes are TRBV6-1 and TRBJ1-2; D unclear. CDR1 and CDR2 from the germline V gene are MNHNS and SASEGT. CDR3 length equals 15 residues. V lost 2 bases to trimming and J lost 3 bases, with 13 bases between them. The CDR3, as DNA: TGTGCCAGCAGTGAACTAAGTGTCCAACACTATGGCTACACCTTC. Amino acids: CASSELSVQHYGYTF.

The CDR3 is CAWSIGDLNQPQHF. The CDR3, as DNA: TGTGCCTGGAGTATAGGAGATCTCAATCAGCCCCAGCATTTT. This chain joins TRBV30 and TRBJ1-5; no reliable D call. Deletions cut 2 bases from V and 3 bases from J, with 11 bases between. Germline V CDR1 and CDR2: GTSNPN, SVGIG (reference sequence). CDR3 length: 14 residues.

The chain employs TRBV4-1 and TRBJ2-7, with 8 bases fitting TRBD1. CDR1 MGHRA and CDR2 YSYEKL come from the germline V gene. Germline trimming cut 4 bases from V and 0 bases from J; bases unmatched to any gene: 8. The CDR3 extends over 16 amino acids. The chain's CDR3 is CASSRQGALSSYEQYF. CDR3 bases: TGCGCCAGCAGCCGCCAGGGGGCTCTCAGCTCCTACGAGCAGTACTTC.